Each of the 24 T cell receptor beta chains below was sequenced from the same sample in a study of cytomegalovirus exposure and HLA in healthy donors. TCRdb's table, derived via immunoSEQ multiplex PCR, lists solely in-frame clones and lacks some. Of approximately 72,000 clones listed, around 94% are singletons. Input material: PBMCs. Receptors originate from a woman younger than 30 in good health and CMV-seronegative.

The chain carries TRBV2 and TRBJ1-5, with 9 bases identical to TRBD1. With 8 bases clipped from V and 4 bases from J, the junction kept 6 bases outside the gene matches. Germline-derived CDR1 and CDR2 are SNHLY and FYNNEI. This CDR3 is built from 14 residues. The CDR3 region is CASGGQGRNQPQHF. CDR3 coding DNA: TGTGCCAGCGGAGGACAGGGGAGAAATCAGCCCCAGCATTTT.

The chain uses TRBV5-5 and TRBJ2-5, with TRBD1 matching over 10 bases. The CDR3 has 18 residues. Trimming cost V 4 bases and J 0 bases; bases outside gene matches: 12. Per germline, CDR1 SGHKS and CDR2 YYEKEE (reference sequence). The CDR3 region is CASSLAPRQGAHQETQYF. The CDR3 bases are TGTGCCAGCAGCCTTGCCCCAAGACAGGGGGCTCACCAAGAGACCCAGTACTTC. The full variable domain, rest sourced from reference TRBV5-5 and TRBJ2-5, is DAGVTQSPTHLIKTRGQQVTLRCSPISGHKSVSWYQQVLGQGPQFIFQYYEKEERGRGNFPDRFSARQFPNYSSELNVNALLLGDSALYLCASSLAPRQGAHQETQYFGPGTRLLVL.

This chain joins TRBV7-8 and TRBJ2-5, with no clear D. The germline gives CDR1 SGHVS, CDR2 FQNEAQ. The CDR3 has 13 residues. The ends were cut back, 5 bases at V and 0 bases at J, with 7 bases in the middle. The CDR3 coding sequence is TGTGCCAGCAGCCGCGGAAACCAAGAGACCCAGTACTTC. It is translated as CASSRGNQETQYF. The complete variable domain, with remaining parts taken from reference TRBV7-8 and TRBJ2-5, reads GAGVSQSPRYKVAKRGQDVALRCDPISGHVSLFWYQQALGQGPEFLTYFQNEAQLDKSGLPSDRFFAERPEGSVSTLKIQRTQQEDSAVYLCASSRGNQETQYFGPGTRLLVL.

In DNA form, the CDR3 reads TGTGCCAGCGCATACTCAGGGGGCCAGCCCCAGCATTTT. Translating it yields CASAYSGGQPQHF. J is TRBJ1-5 and V is TRBV11-2; 8 nucleotides match TRBD1. This CDR3 comprises 13 residues. V was clipped by 8 bases and J by 7 bases; unmatched bases: 7. Per the germline V gene, CDR1 is SGHAT and CDR2 is FQNNGV. The full variable domain, with the rest looked up from reference TRBV11-2 and TRBJ1-5, is EAGVAQSPRYKIIEKRQSVAFWCNPISGHATLYWYQQILGQGPKLLIQFQNNGVVDDSQLPKDRFSAERLKGVDSTLKIQPAKLEDSAVYLCASAYSGGQPQHFGDGTRLSIL.

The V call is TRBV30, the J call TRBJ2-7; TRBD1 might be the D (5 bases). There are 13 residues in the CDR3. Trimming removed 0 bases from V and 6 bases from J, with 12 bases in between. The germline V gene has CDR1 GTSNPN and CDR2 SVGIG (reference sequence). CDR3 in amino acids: CAWSVYRSSEQYF. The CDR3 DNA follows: TGTGCCTGGAGTGTATACAGGAGTTCCGAGCAGTACTTC.

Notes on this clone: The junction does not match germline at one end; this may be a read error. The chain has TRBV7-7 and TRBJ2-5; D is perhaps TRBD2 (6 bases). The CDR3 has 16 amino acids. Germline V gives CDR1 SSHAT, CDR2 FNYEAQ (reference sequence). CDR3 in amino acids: CASSLGRGISQETQYF. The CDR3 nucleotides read TGTGCTAGCAGCTTAGGACGGGGGATATCCCAAGAGACCCAGTACTTC.

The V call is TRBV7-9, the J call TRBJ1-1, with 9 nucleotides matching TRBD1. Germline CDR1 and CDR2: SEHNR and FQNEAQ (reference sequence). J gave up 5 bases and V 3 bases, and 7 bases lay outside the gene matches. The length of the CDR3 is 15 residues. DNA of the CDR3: TGTGCCAGCAGCTTTCAGGGACAGGGTCGAACTGAAGCTTTCTTT. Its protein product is CASSFQGQGRTEAFF. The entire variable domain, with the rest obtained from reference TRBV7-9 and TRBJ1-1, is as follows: DTGVSQNPRHKITKRGQNVTFRCDPISEHNRLYWYRQTLGQGPEFLTYFQNEAQLEKSRLLSDRFSAERPKGSFSTLEIQRTEQGDSAMYLCASSFQGQGRTEAFFGQGTRLTVV.

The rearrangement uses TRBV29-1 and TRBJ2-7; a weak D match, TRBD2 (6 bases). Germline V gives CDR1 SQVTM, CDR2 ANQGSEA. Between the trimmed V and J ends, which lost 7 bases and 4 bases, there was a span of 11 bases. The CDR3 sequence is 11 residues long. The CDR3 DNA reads TGCAGCGCCGGGGAGGAGTACGAGCAGTACTTC. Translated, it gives CSAGEEYEQYF.

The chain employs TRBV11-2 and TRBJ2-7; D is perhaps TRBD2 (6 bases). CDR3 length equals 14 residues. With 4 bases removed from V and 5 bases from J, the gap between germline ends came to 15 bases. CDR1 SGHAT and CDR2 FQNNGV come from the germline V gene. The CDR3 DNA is TGTGCCAGCAGCTGGACCGACCAGCGGGACGAGCAGTACTTC. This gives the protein CASSWTDQRDEQYF.

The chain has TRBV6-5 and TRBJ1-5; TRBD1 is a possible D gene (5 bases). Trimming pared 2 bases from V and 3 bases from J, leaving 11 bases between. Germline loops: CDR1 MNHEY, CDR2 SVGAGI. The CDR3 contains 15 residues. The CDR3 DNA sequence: TGTGCCAGCAGTTACGGGGAGGGGATCAATCAGCCCCAGCATTTT. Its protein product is CASSYGEGINQPQHF.

CDR3 bases: TGTGCCAGCAGTCAACCGGGACAGGGGTACGAGCAGTACTTC. It codes for CASSQPGQGYEQYF. This chain connects TRBV28 to TRBJ2-7; TRBD1 aligns across 10 bases. CDR3 length: 14 amino acids. Germline CDR1 MDHEN, CDR2 SYDVKM. V trimming: 5 bases; J trimming: 4 bases; junction bases outside the gene matches: 5.

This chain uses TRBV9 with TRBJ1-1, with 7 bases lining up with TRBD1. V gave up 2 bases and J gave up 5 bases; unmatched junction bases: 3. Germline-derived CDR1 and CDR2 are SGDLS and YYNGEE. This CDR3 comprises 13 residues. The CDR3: CASSVTTGTEAFF. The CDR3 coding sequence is TGTGCCAGCAGCGTGACGACAGGGACTGAAGCTTTCTTT.

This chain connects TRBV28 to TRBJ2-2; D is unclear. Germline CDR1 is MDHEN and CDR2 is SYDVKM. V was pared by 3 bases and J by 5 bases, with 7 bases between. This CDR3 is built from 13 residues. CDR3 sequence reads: CASSLGTTGELFF. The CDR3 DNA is TGTGCCAGCAGTTTGGGCACGACCGGGGAGCTGTTTTTT.

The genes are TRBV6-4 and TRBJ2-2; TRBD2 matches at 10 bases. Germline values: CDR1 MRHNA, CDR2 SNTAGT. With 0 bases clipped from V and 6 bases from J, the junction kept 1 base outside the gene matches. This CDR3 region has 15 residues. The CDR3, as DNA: TGTGCCAGCAGTGACTCAGCGGGGGGGCCCGGGGAGCTGTTTTTT. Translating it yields CASSDSAGGPGELFF.

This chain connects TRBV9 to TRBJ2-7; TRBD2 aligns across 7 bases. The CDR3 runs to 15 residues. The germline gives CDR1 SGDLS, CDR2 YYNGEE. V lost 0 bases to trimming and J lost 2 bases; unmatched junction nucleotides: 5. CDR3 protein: CASSVAGGRTYEQYF. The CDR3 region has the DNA TGTGCCAGCAGCGTAGCGGGGGGTCGTACCTACGAGCAGTACTTC.

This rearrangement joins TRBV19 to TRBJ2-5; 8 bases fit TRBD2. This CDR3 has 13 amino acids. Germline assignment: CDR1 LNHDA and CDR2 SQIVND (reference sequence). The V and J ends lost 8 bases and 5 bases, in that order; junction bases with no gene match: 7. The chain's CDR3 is CASVGGDGETQYF. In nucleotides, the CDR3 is TGTGCCAGTGTCGGGGGGGACGGGGAGACCCAGTACTTC.

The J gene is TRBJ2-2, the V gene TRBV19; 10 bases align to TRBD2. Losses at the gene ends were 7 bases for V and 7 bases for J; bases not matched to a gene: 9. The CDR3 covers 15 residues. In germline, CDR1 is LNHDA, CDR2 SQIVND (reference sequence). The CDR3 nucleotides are TGTGCCAGTACCGCAGCGGGGGGGCATAGCGGGGAGCTGTTTTTT. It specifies CASTAAGGHSGELFF.

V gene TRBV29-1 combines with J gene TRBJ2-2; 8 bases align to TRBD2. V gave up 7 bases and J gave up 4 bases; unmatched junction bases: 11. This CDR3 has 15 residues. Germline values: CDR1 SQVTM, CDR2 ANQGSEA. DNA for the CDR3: TGCAGCGCTTACGTCCGGGGGGGGAGCACCGGGGAGCTGTTTTTT. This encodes CSAYVRGGSTGELFF.

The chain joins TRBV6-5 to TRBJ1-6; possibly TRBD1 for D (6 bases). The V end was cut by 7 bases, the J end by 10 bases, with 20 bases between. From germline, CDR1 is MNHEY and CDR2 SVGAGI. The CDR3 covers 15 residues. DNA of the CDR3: TGTGCCAGCAAGCCGGACAGCCCTCAGGGGTCACCCCTCCACTTT. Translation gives CASKPDSPQGSPLHF.

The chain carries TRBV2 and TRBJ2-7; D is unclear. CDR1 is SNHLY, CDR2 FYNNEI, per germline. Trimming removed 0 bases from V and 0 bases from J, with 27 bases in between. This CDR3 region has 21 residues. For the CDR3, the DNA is TGTGCCAGCAGTGAAGCGGGTAGAGAAGGCATATCACCAAGGAGCTCCTACGAGCAGTACTTC. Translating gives CASSEAGREGISPRSSYEQYF.

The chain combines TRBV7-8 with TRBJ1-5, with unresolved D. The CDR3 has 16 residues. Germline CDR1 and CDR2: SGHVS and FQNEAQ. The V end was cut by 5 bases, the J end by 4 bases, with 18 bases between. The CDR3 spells CASSKRRVGDNQPQHF. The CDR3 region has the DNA TGTGCCAGCAGCAAAAGGCGGGTCGGGGATAATCAGCCCCAGCATTTT.

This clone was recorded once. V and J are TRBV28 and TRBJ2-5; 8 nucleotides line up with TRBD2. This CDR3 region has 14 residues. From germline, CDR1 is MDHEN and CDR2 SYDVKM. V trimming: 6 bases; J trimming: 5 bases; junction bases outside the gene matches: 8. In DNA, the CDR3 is TGTGCCAGCAGCACGACTAGCGTTATGGAGACCCAGTACTTC. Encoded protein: CASSTTSVMETQYF.

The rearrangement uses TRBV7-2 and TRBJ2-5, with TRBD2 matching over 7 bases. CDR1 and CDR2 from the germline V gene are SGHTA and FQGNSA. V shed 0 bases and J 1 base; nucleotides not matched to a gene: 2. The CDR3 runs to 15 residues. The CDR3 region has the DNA TGTGCCAGCAGCTTAGCGCGGGGGTCCCAAGAGACCCAGTACTTC. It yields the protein CASSLARGSQETQYF.

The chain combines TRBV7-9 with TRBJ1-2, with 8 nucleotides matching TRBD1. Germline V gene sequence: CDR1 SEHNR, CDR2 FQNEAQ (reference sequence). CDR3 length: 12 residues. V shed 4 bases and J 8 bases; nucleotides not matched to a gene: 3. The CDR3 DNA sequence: TGTGCCAGCAGCTCGACAGGGGACGGCTACACCTTC. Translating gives CASSSTGDGYTF.